These T cell receptor beta chains were read from a single sample in a study of blood T cell repertoires in COVID-19. Sequenced by immunoSEQ multiplex PCR; TCRdb stores in-frame clones only, minus some. The sample has around 150,000 clones, 65% to 85% seen once. The specimen sequenced was PBMCs or T cells enriched from blood (not recorded which). Receptors were obtained from a woman aged 60 to 75 who had recovered from COVID-19. The CDR3 runs from the conserved cysteine through the conserved F or W. D genes are given only for firm matches. Size is stated for part of the rows, as once, few or many counts, or as a class when the clone is expanded.

15 | few | TRBD1 | TRBJ1-5 | TRBV6-5 | TGTGCCAGCAGGAAGGACAGGGCTAGCAATCAGCCCCAGCATTTT | CASRKDRASNQPQHF
13 | . | . | TRBJ2-2 | TRBV2 | TGTGCCAGCACACGGATTGAGGGCGGGGAGCTGTTTTTT | CASTRIEGGELFF
16 | once | . | TRBJ2-1 | TRBV7-3 | TGTGCCAGCAGCCCTCCAGGGTCGATCCCTGGCAATGAGCAGTTCTTC | CASSPPGSIPGNEQFF
14 | . | . | TRBJ1-2 | TRBV28 | TGTGCCAGCAGTCCATTTTCCCCTAACTATGGCTACACCTTC | CASSPFSPNYGYTF
14 | . | . | TRBJ2-4 | TRBV5-1 | TGCGCCAGCAGCTCAAGGACAGGGAGGGACATTCAGTACTTC | CASSSRTGRDIQYF
13 | . | . | TRBJ2-7 | TRBV29-1 | TGCAGCGTTGCAGGCCTGATCAACTACGAGCAGTACTTC | CSVAGLINYEQYF
15 | once | . | TRBJ1-5 | TRBV30 | TGTGCCTGGAGTCCAAAACGGAGGGGCGGGCAGCCCCAGCATTTT | CAWSPKRRGGQPQHF
15 | . | . | TRBJ1-6 | TRBV3-1/TRBV3-2 | TGTGCCAGCAGCCAAGCTGGCCCCTATAATTCACCCCTCCACTTT | CASSQAGPYNSPLHF
14 | . | . | TRBJ2-5 | TRBV3-1/TRBV3-2 | TGTGCCAGCAGCCAGCCCCAGGGGAGTGAGACCCAGTACTTC | CASSQPQGSETQYF
16 | . | TRBD2 | TRBJ2-5 | TRBV7-9 | TGTGCCAGCAGCTTAGCAGTGCTAGCGGGAGGGGAGACCCAGTACTTC | CASSLAVLAGGETQYF
12 | . | . | TRBJ1-2 | TRBV28 | TGTGCCAGCTCCGAGCAGGGCTATGGCTACACCTTC | CASSEQGYGYTF
15 | . | TRBD1 | TRBJ2-1 | TRBV5-1 | TGCGCCAGCAGCCGGGGACAGACCTCCTACAATGAGCAGTTCTTC | CASSRGQTSYNEQFF
16 | once | TRBD1 | TRBJ1-4 | TRBV9 | TGTGCCAGCAGCGCGGGACAGGGGAGAGCTAATGAAAAACTGTTTTTT | CASSAGQGRANEKLFF
15 | . | . | TRBJ2-2 | TRBV3-1/TRBV3-2 | TGTGCCAGCAGCCCTTGGACTTCGAACACCGGGGAGCTGTTTTTT | CASSPWTSNTGELFF
15 | . | . | TRBJ1-5 | TRBV6-1 | TGTGCCAGCAGTGAAGACCCTGGGGGGATTCAGCCCCAGCATTTT | CASSEDPGGIQPQHF
15 | . | . | TRBJ2-1 | TRBV7-9 | TGTGCCAGCAGCCCAAATACAGTCCATAACAATGAGCAGTTCTTC | CASSPNTVHNNEQFF
13 | . | . | TRBJ1-2 | TRBV27 | TGTGCCAGCAGTTTACGTGAGGGCTATGGCTACACCTTC | CASSLREGYGYTF
13 | . | TRBD1 | TRBJ2-5 | TRBV19 | TGTGCCAGTACGGACAGGTGGAGGGAGACCCAGTACTTC | CASTDRWRETQYF
15 | . | . | TRBJ2-5 | TRBV21-1 | TGTGCCAGCGGAAGGGCCGGGGGGCTTTGGGAGACCCAGTACTTC | CASGRAGGLWETQYF
14 | . | . | TRBJ2-7 | TRBV2 | TGTGCCAGCAGTAATACAGGTAGAGATACTGAGCAGTACTTC | CASSNTGRDTEQYF
13 | . | . | TRBJ2-2 | TRBV10-1 | TGCGCCAGCGTTACGGGGTTCGCCGGGGAGCTGTTTTTT | CASVTGFAGELFF
15 | . | TRBD1 | TRBJ2-1 | TRBV6-5 | TGTGCCAGCAGAAGACAGGGTAGGTCCTACAATGAGCAGTTCTTC | CASRRQGRSYNEQFF
14 | few | . | TRBJ2-7 | TRBV5-1 | TGCGCCAGCAGCCCGGACTGGGTAGAGGGCGAGCAGTACTTC | CASSPDWVEGEQYF
14 | . | TRBD1 | TRBJ1-1 | TRBV6-5 | TGTGCCAGCAATCCAACACAGGGGGTGGCTGAAGCTTTCTTT | CASNPTQGVAEAFF
16 | . | TRBD2 | TRBJ2-1 | TRBV5-4 | TGTGCCAGCAGCCAGGGACTAGCGGTTTCCTACAATGAGCAGTTCTTC | CASSQGLAVSYNEQFF
15 | . | TRBD1 | TRBJ1-6 | TRBV5-4 | TGTGCCAGCAGTCAGGGGGTCCAGGGTAATTCACCCCTCCACTTT | CASSQGVQGNSPLHF
15 | . | . | TRBJ2-7 | TRBV4-2 | TGTGCCAGCAGCCAAGATATAGCGGCTCCCTACGAGCAGTACTTC | CASSQDIAAPYEQYF
16 | . | . | TRBJ1-3 | TRBV19 | TGTGCCAGTAGTATAAGCGGGCCACTCTCTGGAAACACCATATATTTT | CASSISGPLSGNTIYF
15 | . | . | TRBJ2-3 | TRBV5-1 | TGCGCCGGCCGCCCCACGGCGGGGAGCACAGATACGCAGTATTTT | CAGRPTAGSTDTQYF
15 | . | . | TRBJ2-1 | TRBV27 | TGTGCCAGCAGTTTAGGGGGCCCCACCCGCAATGAGCAGTTCTTC | CASSLGGPTRNEQFF
12 | . | . | TRBJ2-7 | TRBV14 | TGTGCCAGCAGTACTTACTTCCACGAGCAGTACTTC | CASSTYFHEQYF
15 | few | . | TRBJ2-1 | TRBV18 | TGTGCCAGCTCACCAACCGGGAGTGGCTACAATGAGCAGTTCTTC | CASSPTGSGYNEQFF
15 | . | TRBD1 | TRBJ1-6 | TRBV6-5 | TGTGCCAGCACTAAGGACAGGGGTGGGAATTCACCCCTCCACTTT | CASTKDRGGNSPLHF
12 | . | . | TRBJ1-1 | TRBV19 | TGTGCCAGTAGTATTTCTTCTGGGCGAGCTTTCTTT | CASSISSGRAFF
17 | . | . | TRBJ2-3 | TRBV18 | TGTGCCAGCTCACCCACGGGTCGAGGGGGTAGCACAGATACGCAGTATTTT | CASSPTGRGGSTDTQYF
15 | . | . | TRBJ2-4 | TRBV2 | TGTGCCAGCAGTGAAGGTCAGGGTGCCAAAAACATTCAGTACTTC | CASSEGQGAKNIQYF
16 | once | TRBD1 | TRBJ1-1 | TRBV10-3 | TGTGCCATCAGAACGGGACAGGGATCGTCGAACACTGAAGCTTTCTTT | CAIRTGQGSSNTEAFF
18 | few | TRBD2 | TRBJ2-5 | TRBV19 | TGTGCCAGTAGCGAAATTAGCGGGAGGGCCGGCTTTCAAGAGACCCAGTACTTC | CASSEISGRAGFQETQYF
15 | few | . | TRBJ1-1 | TRBV9 | TGTGCCAGCAGCGTAGCGGGACACACGAACACTGAAGCTTTCTTT | CASSVAGHTNTEAFF
14 | . | . | TRBJ1-3 | TRBV10-3 | TGTGCCATCAGTGACTCGGGAACTGGAAACACCATATATTTT | CAISDSGTGNTIYF
15 | . | TRBD1 | TRBJ2-7 | TRBV6-5 | TGTGCCAGCAGTTCACCGGGACAGGGCTCCTACGAGCAGTACTTC | CASSSPGQGSYEQYF
14 | once | . | TRBJ1-1 | TRBV9 | TGTGCCAGCAGCGTGTTCTTTAGGAACACTGAAGCTTTCTTT | CASSVFFRNTEAFF
15 | . | TRBD1 | TRBJ2-7 | TRBV6-4 | TGTGCCAGCAGTGACCCACCTGGACAGGGACACGAGCAGTACTTC | CASSDPPGQGHEQYF
16 | . | TRBD2 | TRBJ2-3 | TRBV11-2 | TGTGCCAGCAGCCCATCGGGGACTACCAGCACAGATACGCAGTATTTT | CASSPSGTTSTDTQYF
15 | . | TRBD1 | TRBJ1-1 | TRBV3-1/TRBV3-2 | TGTGCCAGCAGCCCGCATGAAACGTCGGGACAGGGGGCTTTCTTT | CASSPHETSGQGAFF
14 | . | TRBD1 | TRBJ2-7 | TRBV5-1 | TGCGCCAGTGCCCCGGGACAGGTGGGACACGAGCAGTACTTC | CASAPGQVGHEQYF
15 | . | TRBD1 | TRBJ2-7 | TRBV25-1 | TGTGCCAGCAGTGAACCCTCGACAGGGAGCTACGAGCAGTACTTC | CASSEPSTGSYEQYF
15 | . | TRBD1 | TRBJ2-1 | TRBV27 | TGTGCCAGCAGTTTACGACAGGGGGCCTACAATGAGCAGTTCTTC | CASSLRQGAYNEQFF
13 | once | TRBD1 | TRBJ1-4 | TRBV3-1/TRBV3-2 | TGTGCCACAGGCCGGACAGGCCATGAAAAACTGTTTTTT | CATGRTGHEKLFF
11 | . | . | TRBJ2-1 | TRBV11-2 | TGTGCCAGCACCCTCTTCAATGAGCAGTTCTTC | CASTLFNEQFF
13 | . | . | TRBJ1-4 | TRBV7-2 | TGTGCCAGCAGCCCGACGGGGGGGGAAAAACTGTTTTTT | CASSPTGGEKLFF
16 | . | TRBD2 | TRBJ2-2 | TRBV2 | TGTGCCAGCAGCGGTACTAGCGGGAGGTCCACCGGGGAGCTGTTTTTT | CASSGTSGRSTGELFF
15 | . | TRBD1 | TRBJ1-2 | TRBV6-5 | TGTGCCAGCAGCCCCGCCGGGACAGGGAACTATGGCTACACCTTC | CASSPAGTGNYGYTF
15 | once | TRBD1 | TRBJ1-6 | TRBV7-3 | TGTGCCAGCAGCGCAGGGACAGGGGCTCAATCACCCCTCCACTTT | CASSAGTGAQSPLHF
13 | once | . | TRBJ1-2 | TRBV7-9 | TGTGCCAGCAGCCTCGGGCGGCAGGGCGCCTACACCTTC | CASSLGRQGAYTF